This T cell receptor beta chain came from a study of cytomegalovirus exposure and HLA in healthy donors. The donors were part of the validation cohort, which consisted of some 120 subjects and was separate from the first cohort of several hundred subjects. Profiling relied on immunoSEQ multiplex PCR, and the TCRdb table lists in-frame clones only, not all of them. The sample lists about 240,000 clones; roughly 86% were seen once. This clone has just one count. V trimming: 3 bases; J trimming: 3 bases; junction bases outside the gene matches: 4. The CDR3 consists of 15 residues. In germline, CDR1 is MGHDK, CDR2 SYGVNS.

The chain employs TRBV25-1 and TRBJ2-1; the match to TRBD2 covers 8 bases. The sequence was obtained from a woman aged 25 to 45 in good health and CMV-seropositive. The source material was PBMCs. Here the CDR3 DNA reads TGTGCCAGCAGTGAGCCGGGAGGGTACTACAATGAGCAGTTCTTC. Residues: CASSEPGGYYNEQFF. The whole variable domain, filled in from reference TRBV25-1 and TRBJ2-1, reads EADIYQTPRYLVIGTGKKITLECSQTMGHDKMYWYQQDPGMELHLIHYSYGVNSTEKGDLSSESTVSRIRTEHFPLTLESARPSHTSQYLCASSEPGGYYNEQFFGPGTRLTVL.